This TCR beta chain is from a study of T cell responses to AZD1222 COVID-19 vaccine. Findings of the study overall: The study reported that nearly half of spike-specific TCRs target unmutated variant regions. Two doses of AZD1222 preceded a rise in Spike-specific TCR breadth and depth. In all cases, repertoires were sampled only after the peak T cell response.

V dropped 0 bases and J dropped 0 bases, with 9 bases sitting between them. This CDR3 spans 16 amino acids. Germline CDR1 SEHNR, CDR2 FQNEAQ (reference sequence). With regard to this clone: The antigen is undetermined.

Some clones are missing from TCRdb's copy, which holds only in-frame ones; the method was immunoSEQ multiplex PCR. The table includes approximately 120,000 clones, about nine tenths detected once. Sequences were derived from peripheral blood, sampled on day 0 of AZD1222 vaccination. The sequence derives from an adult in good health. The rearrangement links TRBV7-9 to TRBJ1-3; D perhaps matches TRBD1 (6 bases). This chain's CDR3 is CASSLARGSSGNTIYF. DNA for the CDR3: TGTGCCAGCAGCTTAGCCAGGGGAAGCTCTGGAAACACCATATATTTT. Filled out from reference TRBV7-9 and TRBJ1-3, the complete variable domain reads DTGVSQNPRHKITKRGQNVTFRCDPISEHNRLYWYRQTLGQGPEFLTYFQNEAQLEKSRLLSDRFSAERPKGSFSTLEIQRTEQGDSAMYLCASSLARGSSGNTIYFGEGSWLTVV.